Below are 17 T cell receptor beta chains sequenced from a single sample in a study of naive and memory T cell subsets. Four PCR rounds used nested alpha and beta constant region primers plus the SP2 primer. TCRdb re-called the 5' RACE reads through MiXCR, storing one row per CDR3 protein. The table has some 60,000 distinct CDR3 sequences, 7.6% seen once. The library had UMIs added by 3' ligation of an oligonucleotide to TCR cDNA. Source of these receptors: a female donor in good health.

This clonotype came up many times. The rearrangement joins TRBV12-3 or TRBV12-4 to TRBJ1-5, with D possibly TRBD1 on 5 matching bases. The length of the CDR3 is 14 residues. The V and J ends lost 2 bases and 2 bases respectively, with 7 bases between them. CDR3 region: CASSLKGGNQPQHF. The DNA of the CDR3 is TGTGCCAGCAGTTTAAAAGGGGGCAATCAGCCCCAGCATTTT.

This clonotype occurred a few times. This sequence joins TRBV12-3 or TRBV12-4 and TRBJ1-5; the D is unclear. CDR3 length equals 14 residues. The V gene lost 6 bases and the J gene lost 7 bases, with 16 bases spanning the gap. CDR3 sequence (DNA): TGTGCCAGCAGCCAAGGAGACCCTAGGCAGCCCCAGCATTTT. Translating it yields CASSQGDPRQPQHF.

This clonotype occurred a few times. The rearrangement links TRBV30 to TRBJ2-3; no firm D call. Germline loops: CDR1 GTSNPN, CDR2 SVGIG (reference sequence). The CDR3 loop spans 11 amino acids. The V end lost 4 bases, the J end lost 2 bases, and 4 bases lay between the germline ends. Written as DNA, the CDR3 is TGTGCCTGGACAGACACAGATACGCAGTATTTT. The encoded protein is CAWTDTDTQYF.

There are a few counts of this clonotype. The rearrangement uses TRBV11-1 and TRBJ1-6; 7 bases line up with TRBD1. There are 14 residues in the CDR3. CDR1 is SGHAT, CDR2 FQDESV, per germline (reference sequence). With V trimmed by 2 bases and J by 8 bases, 3 bases remained unmatched. CDR3 protein: CASSLNQGDSPLHF. In DNA form, the CDR3 reads TGTGCCAGCAGCTTAAATCAGGGGGATTCACCCCTCCACTTT.

The J gene is TRBJ1-5, the V gene TRBV7-2; D is undetermined. The germline gives CDR1 SGHTA, CDR2 FQGNSA. V was trimmed by 5 bases and J by 9 bases, leaving 14 bases between them. The CDR3 covers 13 residues. In DNA, the CDR3 is TGTGCCAGCAGCCCCTCGTACGGCGGGCCCCAGCATTTT. Its translation: CASSPSYGGPQHF.

This chain links TRBV7-3 with TRBJ2-3; D is possibly TRBD2 (5 bases). The CDR3 contains 16 residues. Trimming removed 4 bases from V and 6 bases from J, with 20 bases in between. The V gene's germline CDR1 is SGHTA and CDR2 FQGTGA. This chain's CDR3 is CASSSNPPGGGDTQYF. CDR3 DNA: TGTGCCAGCAGCTCGAATCCCCCTGGTGGAGGCGATACGCAGTATTTT.

This clonotype came up a few times. The chain recombines TRBV20-1 with TRBJ2-5, with 7 bases aligning to TRBD1. The V and J ends lost 5 bases and 1 base, in that order; junction bases with no gene match: 10. The CDR3 contains 15 residues. Germline lookup yields CDR1 DFQATT and CDR2 SNEGSKA (reference sequence). CDR3 coding DNA: TGCAGTGCTGCCGGGGACAGCACCTTCCAAGAGACCCAGTACTTC. As protein: CSAAGDSTFQETQYF.

The J gene is TRBJ2-3, the V gene TRBV20-1; D not certain. V was pared by 3 bases and J by 0 bases, with 10 bases between. The V gene's germline CDR1 is DFQATT and CDR2 SNEGSKA (reference sequence). This CDR3 spans 14 amino acids. The CDR3 DNA reads as TGCAGTGCTAGGGTCGTAGTTAGCACAGATACGCAGTATTTT. Protein product: CSARVVVSTDTQYF.

This sequence joins TRBV12-3 or TRBV12-4 and TRBJ2-1; D tentatively fits TRBD1 or TRBD2 (5 bases each). Trimming cost V 3 bases and J 7 bases, with 7 bases left between them. The length of the CDR3 is 12 residues. CDR3 sequence reads: CASSLGENEQFF. The CDR3 nucleotides are TGTGCCAGCAGTTTGGGGGAGAATGAGCAGTTCTTC.

This clonotype was detected ten times or more. Here the CDR3 DNA reads TGCAGTGCTAGAGGGTACAGACAGGGCGGGACCGGGGAGCTGTTTTTT. Protein sequence: CSARGYRQGGTGELFF. The chain has TRBV20-1 and TRBJ2-2; 7 positions agree with TRBD1. V gave up 1 base and J gave up 5 bases; unmatched junction bases: 10. This CDR3 has 16 amino acids. The germline gives CDR1 DFQATT, CDR2 SNEGSKA (reference sequence).

This chain links TRBV25-1 with TRBJ1-1; no reliable D call. The CDR3 runs to 13 residues. CDR1 is MGHDK and CDR2 is SYGVNS in the germline V gene. Trimming took off 3 bases at V and 10 bases at J, with 15 bases between the two ends. This CDR3 reads CASSEEGIYRAFF. In DNA form, the CDR3 reads TGTGCCAGCAGTGAGGAGGGTATCTATCGAGCTTTCTTT.

This clonotype was counted many times. V usage is TRBV4-3 and J usage is TRBJ1-5; D unclear. Per germline, CDR1 LGHNA and CDR2 YSLEER. CDR3 size: 15 residues. V was pared by 4 bases and J by 5 bases, with 15 bases between. CDR3 nucleotide sequence: TGCGCCAGCAGCCCCGATCAGGTAGTTGATCAGCCCCAGCATTTT. This codes for CASSPDQVVDQPQHF.

The chain uses TRBV12-3 or TRBV12-4 and TRBJ1-3; no firm D call. The CDR3 has 12 amino acids. Trimming took 8 bases from V and 6 from J, leaving 11 bases between them. The CDR3 is CASQFMANTIYF. CDR3 in DNA: TGTGCCAGCCAGTTTATGGCAAACACCATATATTTT.

The sample holds a few counts of this clonotype. This chain connects TRBV11-2 to TRBJ2-1; no reliable D call. Trimming removed 1 base from V and 5 bases from J, with 6 bases in between. The CDR3 covers 13 residues. Germline V gene data show CDR1 as SGHAT and CDR2 as FQNNGV. DNA of the CDR3: TGTGCCAGCAGCTTAGGGCGAAACAATGAGCAGTTCTTC. Protein: CASSLGRNNEQFF.

This clonotype occurred many times. The V and J genes are TRBV6-4 and TRBJ2-3, with D possibly TRBD2 on 5 matching bases. CDR1 is MRHNA and CDR2 is SNTAGT in the germline V gene. Trimming took 6 bases from V and 6 from J, leaving 16 bases between them. This CDR3 contains 14 residues. CDR3 region: CASSFTSFADTQYF. DNA for the CDR3: TGTGCCAGCAGCTTCACTAGTTTTGCGGATACGCAGTATTTT.

In this sample, this clonotype turned up a few times. This sequence joins TRBV18 and TRBJ2-1; D ambiguous. CDR3 size: 14 residues. Germline V gene data show CDR1 as KGHSH and CDR2 as LQKENI. The V end lost 0 bases, the J end lost 4 bases, and 7 bases lay between the germline ends. The DNA for the CDR3 is TGTGCCAGCTCACCACCACCCATATACAATGAGCAGTTCTTC. Protein product: CASSPPPIYNEQFF. The full variable domain, rest sourced from reference TRBV18 and TRBJ2-1, is NAGVMQNPRHLVRRRGQEARLRCSPMKGHSHVYWYRQLPEEGLKFMVYLQKENIIDESGMPKERFSAEFPKEGPSILRIQQVVRGDSAAYFCASSPPPIYNEQFFGPGTRLTVL.

In its sample, this clonotype was seen a few times. The chain employs TRBV30 and TRBJ1-2; a weak D match, TRBD1 (5 bases). The V gene lost 0 bases and the J gene lost 0 bases, with 14 bases spanning the gap. In germline, CDR1 is GTSNPN, CDR2 SVGIG (reference sequence). The CDR3 runs 16 residues. The CDR3 reads CAWSVTAGRANYGYTF. CDR3 sequence (DNA): TGTGCCTGGAGTGTAACGGCGGGACGCGCTAACTATGGCTACACCTTC.